The 15 T cell receptor beta chains reported below all come from one sample, sequenced in a study of cytomegalovirus exposure and HLA in healthy donors. Vbeta (60) and Jbeta (13) primers were used in the PCR. Repertoires were generated with immunoSEQ multiplex PCR, while TCRdb's copy carries only in-frame clones and drops some. This table holds 45,000 to 65,000 clones, approximately 86% found once. Sequencing was carried out using PBMCs. Every receptor here comes from a woman aged 18 to 35 in good health and CMV-seronegative.

In this sample, this clone turned up a few times. The chain has TRBV30 and TRBJ2-3; 8 bases fit TRBD1. There are 16 residues in the CDR3. CDR1 is GTSNPN and CDR2 is SVGIG in the germline V gene (reference sequence). Unmatched junction bases numbered 11, after V lost 2 bases and J lost 4 bases. CDR3 protein: CAWSSGGTGFPDTQYF. The CDR3 DNA follows: TGTGCCTGGAGTTCGGGCGGGACAGGTTTTCCAGATACGCAGTATTTT.

The chain combines TRBV7-8 with TRBJ2-1; D may be TRBD2 (6 bases). The CDR3 is 12 amino acids. From germline, CDR1 is SGHVS and CDR2 FQNEAQ. V gave up 1 base and J gave up 9 bases, with 7 bases separating them. CDR3 coding DNA: TGTGCCAGCAGCTTAGGGGGAGGTGAGCAGTTCTTC. It specifies CASSLGGGEQFF.

This chain links TRBV5-1 with TRBJ2-3; 13 bases are shared with TRBD2. The V gene end was trimmed by 4 bases and the J gene end by 2 bases; junction bases not matched to a gene: 7. The CDR3 extends over 17 amino acids. CDR1 SGHRS and CDR2 YFSETQ come from the germline V gene. The CDR3 bases are TGCGCCAGCAGCCCCGGGACTAGCGGGACCCTCACAGATACGCAGTATTTT. It yields the protein CASSPGTSGTLTDTQYF.

The chain uses TRBV10-1 and TRBJ2-7; 10 bases map to TRBD1. CDR1 is WNHNN, CDR2 SYGVQD, per germline (reference sequence). The CDR3 is made up of 14 amino acids. J lost 2 bases, V lost 6 bases, and 4 bases had no gene match. This CDR3 reads CASSYGQGAYEQYF. As DNA, the CDR3 is TGCGCCAGCAGCTACGGACAGGGGGCCTACGAGCAGTACTTC.

This clone has a handful of counts. The CDR3 sequence: CATSRVGTGVDDEQYF. The DNA of the CDR3 is TGTGCCACCAGCAGAGTTGGAACAGGGGTTGACGACGAGCAGTACTTC. This sequence joins TRBV15 and TRBJ2-7, with TRBD1 identical over 7 bases. The CDR3 contains 16 residues. The V gene end was trimmed by 1 base and the J gene end by 5 bases; junction bases not matched to a gene: 11. Germline V CDR1 and CDR2: LNHNV, YYDKDF (reference sequence).

This chain uses TRBV5-1 with TRBJ2-1; D is perhaps TRBD2 (5 bases). Per the germline V gene, CDR1 is SGHRS and CDR2 is YFSETQ. V dropped 5 bases and J dropped 1 base, with 16 bases sitting between them. This CDR3 region has 16 residues. The CDR3 DNA follows: TGCGCCAGCAGTCAGCGGAGCCGTGGGTCCTACAATGAGCAGTTCTTC. This encodes CASSQRSRGSYNEQFF.

This chain uses TRBV18 with TRBJ2-2; weak D call: TRBD2 (5 bases). The CDR3 is made up of 17 amino acids. V lost 1 base, J lost 0 bases, and 12 bases lay in between. The germline V gene encodes CDR1 KGHSH and CDR2 LQKENI. CDR3 sequence reads: CASSPLPGIANTGELFF. In DNA form, the CDR3 reads TGTGCCAGCTCACCACTTCCCGGGATCGCGAACACCGGGGAGCTGTTTTTT.

This chain joins TRBV6-5 and TRBJ1-1, with D tentatively TRBD1 (5 bases). CDR1 and CDR2 (germline): MNHEY, SVGAGI. This CDR3 is 15 amino acids long. Trimming took 3 bases from V and 4 from J, leaving 15 bases between them. This CDR3 reads CASSYYRGSGTEAFF. The CDR3 region has the DNA TGTGCCAGCAGTTATTATAGGGGTTCGGGCACTGAAGCTTTCTTT.

The rearrangement links TRBV11-1 to TRBJ2-7; 8 bases agree with TRBD1. With 5 bases clipped from V and 0 bases from J, the junction kept 15 bases outside the gene matches. Germline assignment: CDR1 SGHAT and CDR2 FQDESV (reference sequence). The CDR3 loop spans 18 amino acids. CDR3 amino acids: CASSTGGLGTGVSYEQYF. The CDR3 region has the DNA TGTGCCAGCAGCACAGGAGGGTTGGGGACAGGAGTCTCCTACGAGCAGTACTTC.

CDR3 loop: CSVDAGADTDTQYF. The CDR3 coding sequence is TGCAGCGTTGACGCTGGAGCAGACACAGATACGCAGTATTTT. The rearrangement links TRBV29-1 to TRBJ2-3; D unresolved. V lost 3 bases, J lost 2 bases, and 12 bases lay in between. This CDR3 has 14 amino acids. CDR1 is SQVTM and CDR2 is ANQGSEA in the germline V gene.

V usage is TRBV11-1 and J usage is TRBJ2-7; TRBD1 is a possible D gene (6 bases). The CDR3 has 15 amino acids. CDR1 SGHAT and CDR2 FQDESV come from the germline V gene (reference sequence). V was trimmed by 2 bases and J by 6 bases, leaving 17 bases between them. The CDR3 DNA is TGTGCCAGCAGCTTAAAGCAGGGGACGTGGGGCGAGCAGTACTTC. This sequence encodes CASSLKQGTWGEQYF.

The genes are TRBV9 and TRBJ1-2; maybe TRBD1 (5 bases). The V end lost 3 bases, the J end lost 6 bases, and 9 bases lay between the germline ends. The CDR3 totals 12 residues. Per germline, CDR1 SGDLS and CDR2 YYNGEE. The CDR3 DNA sequence: TGTGCCAGCAGCGCCCAAGGGGATGGCTACACCTTC. Amino acids: CASSAQGDGYTF.

The V gene is TRBV18, the J gene TRBJ2-2; D might be TRBD2 (5 bases). The CDR3 is made up of 13 amino acids. Germline V lookup: CDR1 KGHSH, CDR2 LQKENI. Trimming cost V 2 bases and J 7 bases, with 8 bases left between them. CDR3: CASSPNEGGELFF. As DNA, the CDR3 is TGTGCCAGCTCACCAAACGAGGGCGGGGAGCTGTTTTTT.

The rearrangement uses TRBV9 and TRBJ1-6; D is perhaps TRBD1 (5 bases). Germline assignment: CDR1 SGDLS and CDR2 YYNGEE. V shed 3 bases and J shed 9 bases, with 16 bases lying between them. This CDR3 has 15 amino acids. The chain's CDR3 is CASSARELGISPLHF. CDR3 coding DNA: TGTGCCAGCAGCGCCAGGGAACTGGGCATTTCACCCCTCCACTTT. Full variable domain (remainder filled in from reference TRBV9 and TRBJ1-6): DSGVTQTPKHLITATGQRVTLRCSPRSGDLSVYWYQQSLDQGLQFLIQYYNGEERAKGNILERFSAQQFPDLHSELNLSSLELGDSALYFCASSARELGISPLHFGNGTRLTVT.

The CDR3 sequence: CASSFSGTTSYEQYF. CDR3 DNA sequence: TGTGCCAGCAGCTTTAGCGGGACGACCTCCTACGAGCAGTACTTC. V gene TRBV7-9 combines with J gene TRBJ2-7; 8 bases map to TRBD2. The CDR3 runs 15 residues. After removal of 3 bases from V and 0 bases from J, the junction contained 4 bases not matched to a gene. Germline V gene lookup returns CDR1 SEHNR and CDR2 FQNEAQ (reference sequence).